This is a list of T cell receptor beta chains from one sample in a study of T cells in Graves' hyperthyroidism and ophthalmopathy. Using its own MiXCR run on the multiplex PCR reads, TCRdb lists one record per CDR3 protein. The top ten clones hold around 29% of a sample with roughly 700,000 distinct CDR3 sequences, 35% of them seen once. The sample taken for sequencing was blood. The receptors come from a woman aged 40-49 years with Graves' hyperthyroidism. CDR3s include the opening cysteine and the closing phenylalanine or tryptophan. Each record gives: D gene, J gene, V gene, clone size, CDR3 DNA, CDR3 protein. The D gene is left open where the match is weak. Clone size is given for some rows only: seen once, a few or many times, or a class if the clone is expanded.

NA TRBJ1-1 TRBV7-9 many TGTGCCAGCAGCTCCTTTCGGACGGAGATGAACACTGAAGCTTTCTTT CASSSFRTEMNTEAFF
TRBD1 TRBJ1-3 TRBV4-3 few TGCGCCAGCAGCCAAGCCCAAGGGGGCAGAAACACCATATATTTT CASSQAQGGRNTIYF
TRBD1 TRBJ2-2 TRBV29-1 many TGCAGCGGTAGGACAGGGGGCACCGGGGAGCTGTTTTTT CSGRTGGTGELFF
TRBD2 TRBJ2-5 TRBV7-9 many TGTGCCATCTCAGCGGGGGGAGAGACCCAGTACTTC CAISAGGETQYF
TRBD1 TRBJ1-1 TRBV7-2 NA TGTGCCAGCAGCTACCGGGGACAGGGGGCGGCCACTGAAGCTTTCTTT CASSYRGQGAATEAFF
NA TRBJ1-5 TRBV12-3/TRBV12-4 few TGTGCCAGCAGTCCCCGCGGGGGGTACAATCAGCCCCAGCATTTT CASSPRGGYNQPQHF
NA TRBJ2-6 TRBV7-2 few TGTGCCAGCAGCTTTGGTAAGGGCTACTCTGGGGCCAACGTCCTGACTTTC CASSFGKGYSGANVLTF
NA TRBJ2-7 TRBV7-2 many TGTGCCAGCAGGAGAGGGATGAACGAGCAGTACTTC CASRRGMNEQYF
NA TRBJ1-1 TRBV19 few TGTGCCAGCAGTTACACCCCAAACACTGAAGCTTTCTTT CASSYTPNTEAFF
NA TRBJ1-5 TRBV19 many TGTGCCAGTAGTCCAGGACAGTTGAATCAGCCCCAGCATTTT CASSPGQLNQPQHF
NA TRBJ2-7 TRBV12-3/TRBV12-4 NA TGTGCCAGCAAGGTAGGGGAACTACCCTACTACGCGCAGTACTTC CASKVGELPYYAQYF
NA TRBJ2-6 TRBV7-3 NA TGTGCCAGCAGCCAGTTCGGGACGGACGTGGAGGGGGCCAACGTCCTGACTTTC CASSQFGTDVEGANVLTF
NA TRBJ2-5 TRBV18 many TGTGCCAGCTCACGTCTCAGGGCACAAGAGACCCAGTACTTC CASSRLRAQETQYF
NA TRBJ2-6 TRBV5-1 NA TGCGCCAGCAGCTGGACCAGGGGGGACAACGTCCTGACTTTC CASSWTRGDNVLTF
NA TRBJ2-5 TRBV7-9 NA TGTGCCAGCAGCGGGCCAGGGGAAGAGACCCAGTACTTC CASSGPGEETQYF